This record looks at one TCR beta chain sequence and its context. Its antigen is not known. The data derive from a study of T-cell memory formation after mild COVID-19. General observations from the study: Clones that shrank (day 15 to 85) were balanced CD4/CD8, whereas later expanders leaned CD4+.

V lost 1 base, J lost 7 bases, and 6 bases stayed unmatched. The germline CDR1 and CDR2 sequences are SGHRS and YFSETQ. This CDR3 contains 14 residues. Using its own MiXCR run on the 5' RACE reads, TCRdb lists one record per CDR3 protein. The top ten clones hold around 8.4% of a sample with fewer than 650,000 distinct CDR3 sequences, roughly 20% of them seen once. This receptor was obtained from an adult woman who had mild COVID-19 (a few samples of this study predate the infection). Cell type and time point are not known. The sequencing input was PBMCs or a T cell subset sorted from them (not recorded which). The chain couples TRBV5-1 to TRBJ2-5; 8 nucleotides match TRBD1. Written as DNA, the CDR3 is TGCGCCAGCAGCTTGCAACAGGGGGTGGGGACCCAGTACTTC. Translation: CASSLQQGVGTQYF.